The 30 T cell receptor beta chains reported below all come from one sample, sequenced in a study of control samples from healthy donors and cancer patients. Here immunoSEQ multiplex PCR was the method, and the copy in TCRdb shows in-frame clones only, minus some. Of 160,000 or so clones listed, under 96% are singletons. Sequenced sample: blood. These receptors all come from a woman aged 25 to 39 in good health.

The gene calls are TRBV3-1 (or the pseudogene TRBV3-2) and TRBJ2-3; D gene unclear. CDR1 and CDR2 from the germline V gene are LGHDT and YNNKEL (reference sequence). CDR3 length equals 14 residues. Trimming took 0 bases from V and 0 from J, leaving 4 bases between them. The CDR3 DNA follows: TGTGCCAGCAGCCAAGAGGATAGCACAGATACGCAGTATTTT. Translated: CASSQEDSTDTQYF.

This rearrangement joins TRBV9 to TRBJ1-6; D not resolved. Trimming took 2 bases from V and 8 from J, leaving 8 bases between them. The CDR3 totals 13 residues. Per germline, CDR1 SGDLS and CDR2 YYNGEE. The CDR3 bases are TGTGCCAGCAGCGTGAAGTGGGATTCACCCCTCCACTTT. As protein: CASSVKWDSPLHF.

The chain combines TRBV6-5 with TRBJ2-2; 7 bases line up with TRBD1. From germline, CDR1 is MNHEY and CDR2 SVGAGI. The J segment lost 6 bases and the V segment lost 10 bases, leaving 2 bases of the junction unmatched. The CDR3 has 11 residues. DNA of the CDR3: TGTGCCACCCAGGGGGCCGGGGAGCTGTTTTTT. It codes for CATQGAGELFF.

The rearrangement links TRBV27 to TRBJ2-3; 7 nucleotides agree with TRBD1. V lost 6 bases and J lost 2; bases outside the gene matches: 8. In germline, CDR1 is MNHEY, CDR2 SMNVEV (reference sequence). The CDR3 covers 15 residues. In DNA form, the CDR3 reads TGTGCCAGCAGCCGGCTAGGGACAGCCACAGATACGCAGTATTTT. Amino acids: CASSRLGTATDTQYF.

V and J are TRBV30 and TRBJ1-5; 8 bases align to TRBD1. The CDR3 covers 14 residues. The germline CDR1 and CDR2 sequences are GTSNPN and SVGIG (reference sequence). Losses at the gene ends were 2 bases for V and 4 bases for J; bases not matched to a gene: 4. In DNA form, the CDR3 reads TGTGCCTGGAGTCTGACAGGGGTAAATCAGCCCCAGCATTTT. As protein: CAWSLTGVNQPQHF.

The rearrangement links TRBV19 to TRBJ1-5; TRBD1 might be the D (6 bases). The germline V gene has CDR1 LNHDA and CDR2 SQIVND (reference sequence). This CDR3 region has 15 residues. Trimming cost V 4 bases and J 3 bases, with 13 bases left between them. CDR3 sequence (DNA): TGTGCCAGTAGTACCCCCGGACAGCCCAATCAGCCCCAGCATTTT. Translating gives CASSTPGQPNQPQHF.

This chain links TRBV10-2 with TRBJ2-4, with D perhaps TRBD1 or TRBD2 (6 bases each). Germline assignment: CDR1 WSHSY and CDR2 SAAADI. The V end was cut by 8 bases, the J end by 8 bases, with 16 bases between. This CDR3 has 13 amino acids. CDR3 coding DNA: TGCGCCAGCCAACAGTTAGGGGGGCACATTCAGTACTTC. As protein: CASQQLGGHIQYF.

This sequence joins TRBV28 and TRBJ1-1; D gene ambiguous. Trimming left V 3 bases short and J 0 bases short, with 8 bases between. The CDR3 is 14 residues long. Germline V lookup: CDR1 MDHEN, CDR2 SYDVKM. The DNA for the CDR3 is TGTGCCAGCAGTTTTTCAACCATGAACACTGAAGCTTTCTTT. This encodes CASSFSTMNTEAFF.

The chain employs TRBV7-8 and TRBJ2-5; no clear D. The length of the CDR3 is 11 residues. Between the trimmed V and J ends, which lost 5 bases and 7 bases, there was a span of 8 bases. The germline CDR1 and CDR2 sequences are SGHVS and FQNEAQ. DNA for the CDR3: TGTGCCAGCAGCCGTCCCGGGACCCAGTACTTC. Translated, it gives CASSRPGTQYF.

The gene calls are TRBV14 and TRBJ2-5; 7 positions agree with TRBD2. Germline V CDR1 and CDR2: SGHDN, FVKESK. The CDR3 consists of 17 residues. V was pared by 0 bases and J by 1 base, with 8 bases of the junction left unmatched. The CDR3 DNA reads as TGTGCCAGCAGCCAAGAGGGGCTCCAGCGGGGCCAAGAGACCCAGTACTTC. Translation: CASSQEGLQRGQETQYF.

J is TRBJ1-3 and V is TRBV25-1, with unresolved D. Germline CDR1 reads MGHDK; CDR2 reads SYGVNS. Trimming stripped 0 bases from V and 1 base from J, with 10 bases between. The CDR3 is 16 amino acids. CDR3 in amino acids: CASSEYDLRSGNTIYF. The CDR3 DNA is TGTGCCAGCAGTGAATATGATCTGCGATCTGGAAACACCATATATTTT.

The chain links TRBV5-1 to TRBJ1-1; D is uncertain. This CDR3 comprises 15 residues. V shed 1 base and J shed 0 bases, with 10 bases lying between them. In germline, CDR1 is SGHRS, CDR2 YFSETQ. The CDR3 DNA is TGCGCCAGCAGCTTGACTAACAGCCTGAACACTGAAGCTTTCTTT. It is translated as CASSLTNSLNTEAFF.

CDR3 protein: CASSPRQANQPQHF. The CDR3 DNA is TGTGCCAGCAGCCCGAGACAGGCAAATCAGCCCCAGCATTTT. This rearrangement joins TRBV28 to TRBJ1-5; D may be TRBD1 (6 bases). The CDR3 extends over 14 amino acids. The ends were cut back, 6 bases at V and 4 bases at J, with 13 bases in the middle. Germline assignment: CDR1 MDHEN and CDR2 SYDVKM.

V usage is TRBV19 and J usage is TRBJ1-1; D is perhaps TRBD1 (6 bases). The V end was cut by 7 bases, the J end by 8 bases, with 11 bases between. The CDR3 contains 11 residues. The germline V gene encodes CDR1 LNHDA and CDR2 SQIVND (reference sequence). CDR3 residues: CASTEGGEAFF. In DNA, the CDR3 is TGTGCCAGTACCGAGGGGGGGGAAGCTTTCTTT. Variable domain in full (rest from reference TRBV19 and TRBJ1-1): DGGITQSPKYLFRKEGQNVTLSCEQNLNHDAMYWYRQDPGQGLRLIYYSQIVNDFQKGDIAEGYSVSREKKESFPLTVTSAQKNPTAFYLCASTEGGEAFFGQGTRLTVV.

The chain is built from TRBV3-1 (or the pseudogene TRBV3-2) and TRBJ1-4, with D perhaps matching TRBD1 (6 bases). With 4 bases removed from V and 10 bases from J, the gap between germline ends came to 16 bases. The germline V gene has CDR1 LGHDT and CDR2 YNNKEL (reference sequence). The CDR3 extends over 14 amino acids. The CDR3 nucleotides read TGTGCCAGCAGCCGAAACAACGGGGGCGGAAAACTGTTTTTT. Translated: CASSRNNGGGKLFF.

V gene TRBV7-9 combines with J gene TRBJ2-1; no firm D call. Trimming left V 1 base short and J 6 bases short, with 7 bases between. Germline V CDR1 and CDR2: SEHNR, FQNEAQ (reference sequence). The CDR3 extends over 13 amino acids. The CDR3 DNA reads TGTGCCAGCAGCTTAGAGGCGGCCAATGAGCAGTTCTTC. Translating gives CASSLEAANEQFF.

This clone has a single count. The chain carries TRBV10-2 and TRBJ2-3, with 13 nucleotides matching TRBD2. Germline V lookup: CDR1 WSHSY, CDR2 SAAADI. This CDR3 has 16 amino acids. V was pared by 6 bases and J by 2 bases, with 5 bases of the junction left unmatched. The CDR3 loop is CASRSGLAGFTDTQYF. In DNA, the CDR3 is TGCGCCAGCAGGTCGGGACTAGCGGGGTTCACAGATACGCAGTATTTT.

This clone was observed a handful of times. This chain links TRBV11-3 with TRBJ2-3; a weak D match, TRBD1 (6 bases). V lost 0 bases, J lost 5 bases, and 9 bases lay in between. CDR3 length: 14 amino acids. From germline, CDR1 is SGHNT and CDR2 YENEEA. In DNA, the CDR3 is TGTGCCAGCAGCTTAGAAGGGGGTATAGATACGCAGTATTTT. Translation gives CASSLEGGIDTQYF.

V usage is TRBV27 and J usage is TRBJ2-2; D remains ambiguous. The V gene's germline CDR1 is MNHEY and CDR2 SMNVEV (reference sequence). The length of the CDR3 is 16 residues. V was pared by 3 bases and J by 7 bases, with 18 bases between. CDR3 coding DNA: TGTGCCAGCAGTTTCTATTGGACCGGATTTAGCGGGGAGCTGTTTTTT. The encoded protein is CASSFYWTGFSGELFF.

This chain uses TRBV5-1 with TRBJ1-2, with TRBD1 identical over 7 bases. Looked up from germline, CDR1 is SGHRS and CDR2 is YFSETQ. The V segment lost 0 bases and the J segment 3 bases; nucleotides outside the gene matches: 2. The CDR3 sequence is 14 residues long. CDR3 loop: CASSLGGQDYGYTF. The CDR3 bases are TGCGCCAGCAGCTTGGGAGGACAGGACTATGGCTACACCTTC.

The chain employs TRBV9 and TRBJ2-2, with a possible D match to TRBD2 (5 bases). V lost 4 bases to trimming and J lost 3 bases, with 16 bases between them. Germline V gives CDR1 SGDLS, CDR2 YYNGEE. This CDR3 has 16 amino acids. The CDR3 bases are TGTGCCAGCAGCCCACGGGGTTGGTTGGACACCGGGGAGCTGTTTTTT. Translating it yields CASSPRGWLDTGELFF.

This chain links TRBV4-1 with TRBJ2-1; the D gene is possibly TRBD1 (5 bases). The V end was cut by 2 bases, the J end by 8 bases, with 19 bases between. Germline V gene sequence: CDR1 MGHRA, CDR2 YSYEKL. The CDR3 covers 16 residues. The CDR3 here is CASSQFPVSLGDEQFF. CDR3 nucleotide sequence: TGCGCCAGCAGCCAATTTCCGGTGTCCTTAGGGGATGAGCAGTTCTTC.

This rearrangement joins TRBV6-5 to TRBJ2-2; D is ambiguous. The V gene lost 0 bases and the J gene lost 6 bases, with 5 bases spanning the gap. Per the germline V gene, CDR1 is MNHEY and CDR2 is SVGAGI. The CDR3 contains 13 residues. This CDR3 is CASSYSVPGELFF. The CDR3 coding sequence is TGTGCCAGCAGTTACTCAGTCCCCGGGGAGCTGTTTTTT.

This chain uses TRBV5-1 with TRBJ2-1; D is undetermined. Germline V gene lookup returns CDR1 SGHRS and CDR2 YFSETQ. With 6 bases removed from V and 8 bases from J, the gap between germline ends came to 15 bases. This CDR3 has 13 residues. The CDR3 DNA is TGCGCCAGCAATATCGGCCGGGCCTATGAGCAGTTCTTC. Residues: CASNIGRAYEQFF. Full variable domain (remainder filled in from reference TRBV5-1 and TRBJ2-1): KAGVTQTPRYLIKTRGQQVTLSCSPISGHRSVSWYQQTPGQGLQFLFEYFSETQRNKGNFPGRFSGRQFSNSRSEMNVSTLELGDSALYLCASNIGRAYEQFFGPGTRLTVL.

The chain uses TRBV10-3 and TRBJ1-3; possible D gene TRBD1, 5 bases. There are 15 residues in the CDR3. The germline V gene encodes CDR1 ENHRY and CDR2 SYGVKD. With 6 bases removed from V and 0 bases from J, the gap between germline ends came to 12 bases. CDR3 sequence (DNA): TGTGCCATCAGGGGGAGACAGTCCTCTGGAAACACCATATATTTT. It codes for CAIRGRQSSGNTIYF.

This clone is categorized as medium-sized (0.01 to 0.1%). This chain connects TRBV5-4 to TRBJ2-7; TRBD2 might be the D (5 bases). Per germline, CDR1 SGHNT and CDR2 YYREEE (reference sequence). The CDR3 spans 12 residues. V was shortened by 4 bases and J by 6 bases, with 11 bases between the two germline ends. CDR3 sequence: CASSAERGEQYF. Written as DNA, the CDR3 is TGTGCCAGCAGCGCCGAACGGGGCGAGCAGTACTTC.

The table lists this clone with a few counts. V and J are TRBV4-1 and TRBJ2-4; D remains unclear. The germline V gene has CDR1 MGHRA and CDR2 YSYEKL. CDR3 length: 15 residues. Trimming shortened V by 4 bases and J by 1 base, and 11 bases separated the two germline ends. CDR3 DNA: TGCGCCAGCAGCCTCGACGATTTTGCCAAAAACATTCAGTACTTC. This encodes CASSLDDFAKNIQYF.

V and J are TRBV19 and TRBJ2-1, with 7 bases that match TRBD1. V shed 5 bases and J 4 bases; nucleotides not matched to a gene: 8. Germline CDR1 LNHDA, CDR2 SQIVND (reference sequence). The length of the CDR3 is 15 residues. The CDR3 DNA sequence: TGTGCCAGTAGTGCAGGAAAGACAGGGTACAATGAGCAGTTCTTC. This gives the protein CASSAGKTGYNEQFF.

The CDR3 sequence is CAWWDRAVDYGYTF. The CDR3 DNA reads as TGTGCCTGGTGGGACAGGGCTGTAGACTATGGCTACACCTTC. V is TRBV30 and J is TRBJ1-2; 9 nucleotides align to TRBD1. The CDR3 has 14 amino acids. Per germline, CDR1 GTSNPN and CDR2 SVGIG (reference sequence). V shed 5 bases, J shed 3 bases, and the junction held 7 bases outside the gene matches.

The chain has TRBV7-3 and TRBJ2-7, with D possibly matching TRBD1 (6 bases). In germline, CDR1 is SGHTA, CDR2 FQGTGA. The CDR3 contains 14 residues. Trimming shortened V by 8 bases and J by 0 bases, and 14 bases separated the two germline ends. The CDR3 bases are TGTGCCAGCTTTTGGACAGCCAGCTCCTACGAGCAGTACTTC. Its translation is CASFWTASSYEQYF.